Detailed here is one T cell receptor (beta chain). In the original analysis: Amplification of reference gene primers was used by the study to estimate nucleated cell counts. Assay: immunoSEQ multiplex PCR; the TCRdb copy retains only in-frame clones and omits some. The DNA was the basis for D and trimming; V, J and clone size are from that table. The data contain more than 85,000 clones, about 87% of them singletons. The sample is drawn from a study of blood T cell repertoires in COVID-19. Study context: Acute-phase and convalescent COVID-19 samples originated in the United States, Italy and Spain. From T cells, B-cell-depleted T cells, or PBMCs came the material, which was cDNA or gDNA.

The CDR3 has 14 amino acids. Germline V gives CDR1 MNHEY, CDR2 SVGAGI. V trimming: 9 bases; J trimming: 2 bases; junction bases outside the gene matches: 4. V and J are TRBV6-5 and TRBJ2-4; 10 bases line up with TRBD1. The clonotype originates from a woman aged 45-59 years with acute or convalescent COVID-19. Specimen: peripheral blood. As DNA, the CDR3 is TGTGCCAGTAGGACAGGGGGGACCAAAAACATTCAGTACTTC. This translates into CASRTGGTKNIQYF.